The 27 T cell receptor beta chains presented below share a single source sample, sequenced in a study of CD8+ T cells in alopecia areata. Isolated RNA was reverse transcribed into cDNA used as the sequencing template. This table comes from immunoSEQ multiplex PCR, and its TCRdb copy is limited to in-frame clones, with some not included. Of around 100,000 clones in the sample, 85% to 90% were seen once. Treatment noted: oral pan-JAK inhibitor, 5-10 mg twice daily. The specimen comprised CD8+ T cells sorted from blood, sampled between weeks 30 and 35, from a patient treated with tofacitinib. These receptors came from a human donor with alopecia areata.

This chain joins TRBV5-1 and TRBJ1-2, with 8 bases matching TRBD1. Germline V gene data show CDR1 as SGHRS and CDR2 as YFSETQ. With V trimmed by 4 bases and J by 4 bases, 9 bases remained unmatched. The CDR3 length is 15 residues. The CDR3 region has the DNA TGCGCCAGCAGCCTCAGGACAGGGAATTTCTATGGCTACACCTTC. The encoded protein is CASSLRTGNFYGYTF. The whole variable domain, remainder taken from reference TRBV5-1 and TRBJ1-2, is KAGVTQTPRYLIKTRGQQVTLSCSPISGHRSVSWYQQTPGQGLQFLFEYFSETQRNKGNFPGRFSGRQFSNSRSEMNVSTLELGDSALYLCASSLRTGNFYGYTFGSGTRLTVV.

CDR3 bases: TGCGCCAGCAGTGATAGGGTCGGACAGTTCAGCGAGCAGTACTTC. Translation gives CASSDRVGQFSEQYF. The rearrangement links TRBV10-2 to TRBJ2-7; a weak D match, TRBD1 (6 bases). V was shortened by 3 bases and J by 6 bases, with 18 bases between the two germline ends. The CDR3 covers 15 residues. The germline V gene encodes CDR1 WSHSY and CDR2 SAAADI.

The chain has TRBV19 and TRBJ2-7, with 9 nucleotides matching TRBD1. The germline gives CDR1 LNHDA, CDR2 SQIVND (reference sequence). The CDR3 has 14 residues. The V segment lost 1 base and the J segment 3 bases; nucleotides outside the gene matches: 1. The CDR3 DNA sequence: TGTGCCAGTAGTATAGGGGGACAGGGCTACGAGCAGTACTTC. Translated: CASSIGGQGYEQYF.

This clone was counted only a few times. The V call is TRBV5-4, the J call TRBJ2-2; 8 bases agree with TRBD2. CDR3 size: 15 residues. J lost 4 bases, V lost 3 bases, and 5 bases had no gene match. CDR1 SGHNT and CDR2 YYREEE come from the germline V gene (reference sequence). The CDR3: CASSSGLAGTGELFF. The CDR3 bases are TGTGCCAGCAGCTCCGGACTAGCTGGCACCGGGGAGCTGTTTTTT.

This chain links TRBV6-1 with TRBJ2-1; 7 bases are a match to TRBD2. The CDR3 totals 14 residues. The V segment lost 7 bases and the J segment 3 bases; nucleotides outside the gene matches: 6. Per the germline V gene, CDR1 is MNHNS and CDR2 is SASEGT. This CDR3 is CASKRLADYNEQFF. The DNA of the CDR3 is TGTGCCAGCAAAAGACTAGCCGACTACAATGAGCAGTTCTTC.

This clone has a single count. The chain combines TRBV6-1 with TRBJ2-7; D might be TRBD1 (6 bases). Germline CDR1 MNHNS, CDR2 SASEGT. Trimming took 4 bases from V and 0 from J, leaving 13 bases between them. There are 15 residues in the CDR3. CDR3 sequence (DNA): TGTGCCAGCAGTGGGACAGCCAAAAGCTCCTACGAGCAGTACTTC. Translated: CASSGTAKSSYEQYF.

This sequence joins TRBV27 and TRBJ1-1; maybe TRBD1 (5 bases). CDR3 size: 13 residues. The germline V gene encodes CDR1 MNHEY and CDR2 SMNVEV (reference sequence). V lost 7 bases to trimming and J lost 1 base, with 10 bases between them. CDR3 sequence (DNA): TGTGCCAGCATCGGGGGACCGAACACTGAAGCTTTCTTT. Translating it yields CASIGGPNTEAFF.

The chain couples TRBV25-1 to TRBJ2-2; D is uncertain. Germline V lookup: CDR1 MGHDK, CDR2 SYGVNS. The CDR3 sequence is 11 residues long. Trimming removed 2 bases at V and 5 bases at J, with 0 bases between. The CDR3 loop reads CASSETGELFF. The CDR3 DNA follows: TGTGCCAGCAGTGAAACCGGGGAGCTGTTTTTT.

The chain carries TRBV9 and TRBJ2-2; D assignment may be TRBD1 or TRBD2 (6 bases each). The V end was cut by 7 bases, the J end by 7 bases, with 11 bases between. The CDR3 covers 12 residues. Germline values: CDR1 SGDLS, CDR2 YYNGEE. The CDR3 DNA is TGTGCCAGCGTCGGGGGACACGGGGAGCTGTTTTTT. It codes for CASVGGHGELFF.

The chain combines TRBV29-1 with TRBJ2-2; D unresolved. Per germline, CDR1 SQVTM and CDR2 ANQGSEA. Trimming cost V 0 bases and J 2 bases, with 10 bases left between them. The CDR3 runs 15 residues. The CDR3 DNA sequence: TGCAGCGTTGAAGATCTTCAAGGAAACACCGGGGAGCTGTTTTTT. Its translation is CSVEDLQGNTGELFF.

This chain joins TRBV19 and TRBJ2-1; either TRBD1 or TRBD2 may supply D (5 bases each). The CDR3 consists of 14 residues. Trimming pared 3 bases from V and 9 bases from J, leaving 15 bases between. CDR1 is LNHDA, CDR2 SQIVND, per germline (reference sequence). The CDR3 sequence: CASSISGASGEQFF. In DNA, the CDR3 is TGTGCCAGTAGTATTTCCGGGGCTTCTGGTGAGCAGTTCTTC.

This clone was detected once. CDR3 residues: CASKLNTGELFF. In DNA, the CDR3 is TGTGCCAGCAAACTCAACACCGGGGAGCTGTTTTTT. The V call is TRBV13, the J call TRBJ2-2; D gene ambiguous. The ends were cut back, 7 bases at V and 2 bases at J, with 5 bases in the middle. CDR1 is PRHDT and CDR2 is FYEKMQ in the germline V gene (reference sequence). CDR3 length equals 12 residues.

The J gene is TRBJ2-3, the V gene TRBV5-6; D uncertain. The germline V and J ends were trimmed by 4 bases and 1 base, with 10 bases remaining between them. Germline-derived CDR1 and CDR2 are SGHDT and YYEEEE. The CDR3 consists of 14 residues. For the CDR3, the DNA is TGTGCCAGCAGCCTAGGGTACGGCACAGATACGCAGTATTTT. Amino acid sequence: CASSLGYGTDTQYF.

The chain recombines TRBV6-5 with TRBJ2-2, with D tentatively TRBD2 (6 bases). The CDR3 loop spans 15 amino acids. V shed 3 bases and J shed 4 bases, with 12 bases lying between them. The germline V gene encodes CDR1 MNHEY and CDR2 SVGAGI. The CDR3 sequence: CASSYSPGVTGELFF. The CDR3 nucleotides read TGTGCCAGCAGTTATTCTCCGGGGGTCACCGGGGAGCTGTTTTTT.

This clone was counted a single time. CDR3: CASSFVPASGQGINEQYF. The CDR3 nucleotides are TGTGCCAGCAGCTTTGTCCCCGCTTCCGGACAGGGGATCAACGAGCAGTACTTC. The chain couples TRBV5-6 to TRBJ2-7; TRBD1 agrees at 9 bases. Germline V gives CDR1 SGHDT, CDR2 YYEEEE. The length of the CDR3 is 18 residues. V lost 2 bases to trimming and J lost 5 bases; unmatched junction nucleotides: 17.

V is TRBV11-2 and J is TRBJ1-2; no definite D call. The germline V gene has CDR1 SGHAT and CDR2 FQNNGV. The CDR3 is made up of 11 amino acids. V was clipped by 4 bases and J by 6 bases, with 6 bases between them. In DNA, the CDR3 is TGTGCCAGCAGCTCCACTCATGGCTACACCTTC. Translation: CASSSTHGYTF.

This chain connects TRBV7-9 to TRBJ2-1, with 9 bases identical to TRBD2. The CDR3 is made up of 12 amino acids. Germline lookup yields CDR1 SEHNR and CDR2 FQNEAQ (reference sequence). V was pared by 5 bases and J by 9 bases, with 2 bases of the junction left unmatched. CDR3 loop: CASSQAGGEQFF. Written as DNA, the CDR3 is TGTGCCAGCAGCCAAGCGGGAGGTGAGCAGTTCTTC. Variable domain in full (rest from reference TRBV7-9 and TRBJ2-1): DTGVSQNPRHKITKRGQNVTFRCDPISEHNRLYWYRQTLGQGPEFLTYFQNEAQLEKSRLLSDRFSAERPKGSFSTLEIQRTEQGDSAMYLCASSQAGGEQFFGPGTRLTVL.

The V call is TRBV7-9, the J call TRBJ1-1; D is uncertain. The CDR3 covers 14 residues. Germline loops: CDR1 SEHNR, CDR2 FQNEAQ (reference sequence). Deletions cut 1 base from V and 6 bases from J, with 12 bases between. CDR3 coding DNA: TGTGCCAGCAGCTTAGGTTCGGCCCGCGCTGAAGCTTTCTTT. It is translated as CASSLGSARAEAFF.

The chain is built from TRBV19 and TRBJ2-1; perhaps TRBD2 as D (7 bases). Germline values: CDR1 LNHDA, CDR2 SQIVND (reference sequence). The CDR3 has 15 residues. Trimming removed 3 bases at V and 6 bases at J, with 15 bases between. For the CDR3, the DNA is TGTGCCAGTAGTATTAAACAGGGAGGGGGCAATGAGCAGTTCTTC. This encodes CASSIKQGGGNEQFF.

This chain joins TRBV7-9 and TRBJ2-5; TRBD2 aligns across 8 bases. The J call is uncertain, as TRBJ2-7 better fits the DNA end. The CDR3 loop spans 12 amino acids. Germline CDR1 and CDR2: SEHNR and FQNEAQ (reference sequence). The CDR3 region is CASIGGAYEQYF. DNA of the CDR3: TGTGCCAGCATCGGGGGGGCCTACGAGCAGTACTTC.

This rearrangement joins TRBV11-2 to TRBJ2-3; 8 bases map to TRBD2. Germline loops: CDR1 SGHAT, CDR2 FQNNGV. The junction had 2 bases not matched to a gene; V was cut back by 1 base and J by 2 bases. The CDR3 is 15 amino acids. CDR3 in amino acids: CASSLALADTDTQYF. DNA for the CDR3: TGTGCCAGCAGCTTAGCACTAGCGGACACAGATACGCAGTATTTT.

Here the CDR3 DNA reads TGTGCCAGCAGTTTATCGGTCGGGGGCGACTATGGCTACACCTTC. Translated, it gives CASSLSVGGDYGYTF. The rearrangement links TRBV27 to TRBJ1-2, with D perhaps TRBD1 (6 bases). The CDR3 spans 15 residues. Per the germline V gene, CDR1 is MNHEY and CDR2 is SMNVEV (reference sequence). V was pared by 0 bases and J by 3 bases, with 11 bases between.

The chain employs TRBV7-9 and TRBJ2-5; TRBD1 aligns across 7 bases. With V trimmed by 3 bases and J by 2 bases, 9 bases remained unmatched. This CDR3 is built from 16 residues. Germline assignment: CDR1 SEHNR and CDR2 FQNEAQ (reference sequence). The CDR3 here is CASSLTDRTQQETQYF. In DNA, the CDR3 is TGTGCCAGCAGCTTGACGGACAGGACACAACAAGAGACCCAGTACTTC.

The J gene is TRBJ2-6, the V gene TRBV27; 12 nucleotides line up with TRBD2. This CDR3 spans 17 amino acids. J gave up 2 bases and V 4 bases, and 3 bases lay outside the gene matches. Germline CDR1 MNHEY, CDR2 SMNVEV (reference sequence). CDR3 protein: CASSSTSGSPGANVLTF. CDR3 DNA sequence: TGTGCCAGCAGTTCGACTAGCGGGAGCCCTGGGGCCAACGTCCTGACTTTC. The variable domain in full, completed from reference TRBV27 and TRBJ2-6, reads EAQVTQNPRYLITVTGKKLTVTCSQNMNHEYMSWYRQDPGLGLRQIYYSMNVEVTDKGDVPEGYKVSRKEKRNFPLILESPSPNQTSLYFCASSSTSGSPGANVLTFGAGSRLTVL.

The rearrangement joins TRBV7-9 to TRBJ2-3, with TRBD2 matching over 8 bases. CDR3 length: 17 amino acids. V lost 5 bases to trimming and J lost 1 base; unmatched junction nucleotides: 11. Germline CDR1 SEHNR, CDR2 FQNEAQ (reference sequence). CDR3 region: CASSPSPGGSRTDTQYF. The CDR3 DNA is TGTGCCAGCAGCCCGAGTCCGGGGGGGAGCCGCACAGATACGCAGTATTTT.

J is TRBJ2-1 and V is TRBV11-2; D is unclear. Trimming took 1 base from V and 2 from J, leaving 3 bases between them. CDR3 length: 13 residues. From germline, CDR1 is SGHAT and CDR2 FQNNGV. The CDR3 loop is CASSLATYNEQFF. In DNA form, the CDR3 reads TGTGCCAGCAGCTTAGCGACCTACAATGAGCAGTTCTTC.

This clone was seen a handful of times. The chain uses TRBV27 and TRBJ2-5, with D maybe TRBD2 (6 bases). Matching the DNA end better, TRBJ2-7 makes the J call doubtful. Looked up from germline, CDR1 is MNHEY and CDR2 is SMNVEV (reference sequence). This CDR3 has 14 residues. The CDR3 here is CASSDRDSFYEQYF. The CDR3 nucleotides are TGTGCCAGCAGTGATCGGGACTCCTTCTACGAGCAGTACTTC.